A single sample gave rise to the 10 T cell receptor beta chains below, sequenced in a study of shared clonotypes between healthy human individuals. Data came from immunoSEQ multiplex PCR; TCRdb stores just in-frame clones and leaves some out. Of a few hundred thousand clones listed, roughly 79% are singletons. Sequencing was performed on PBMCs. These receptors were taken from a middle-aged woman in good health. Some clones in this sample may be carry-over from other donors' samples.

On this clone: This probably arose from a read error, given a far larger clone one base away. This sequence joins TRBV25-1 and TRBJ1-5; D not resolved. CDR1 is MGHDK, CDR2 SYGVNS, per germline. The CDR3 runs 15 residues. CDR3 coding DNA: TGTGCCAGCAGCCCATCCGTGGGGAGCATTCAGCCCCAGCATTTT. Its translation is CASSPSVGSIQPQHF.

The chain employs TRBV6-1 and TRBJ2-7, with 12 bases that match TRBD2. The germline CDR1 and CDR2 sequences are MNHNS and SASEGT. V trimming: 2 bases; J trimming: 2 bases; junction bases outside the gene matches: 10. The CDR3 is 18 residues long. In DNA form, the CDR3 reads TGTGCCAGCAGTGAACTTCCGACTAGCGGGAGTCGAACCTACGAGCAGTACTTC. This sequence encodes CASSELPTSGSRTYEQYF.

The J gene is TRBJ2-2, the V gene TRBV4-3, with D possibly TRBD1 on 5 matching bases. The V end lost 0 bases, the J end lost 5 bases, and 10 bases lay between the germline ends. The CDR3 sequence is 15 residues long. Germline-derived CDR1 and CDR2 are LGHNA and YSLEER. CDR3 sequence: CASSQDYRITGELFF. CDR3 bases: TGCGCCAGCAGCCAAGACTACAGGATAACCGGGGAGCTGTTTTTT.

The table lists this clone with a few counts. V gene TRBV9 combines with J gene TRBJ2-7, with 13 bases identical to TRBD2. CDR3 size: 17 residues. V was clipped by 4 bases and J by 7 bases; unmatched bases: 14. The germline CDR1 and CDR2 sequences are SGDLS and YYNGEE. The CDR3 nucleotides read TGTGCCAGCAGCCTTGGACTAGCGGGAGCTTACAGGGAGGAGCAGTACTTC. Encoded protein: CASSLGLAGAYREEQYF.

This chain links TRBV27 with TRBJ1-4; 7 bases align to TRBD1. V shed 5 bases, J shed 10 bases, and the junction held 13 bases outside the gene matches. This CDR3 is 15 amino acids long. CDR1 MNHEY and CDR2 SMNVEV come from the germline V gene (reference sequence). In DNA form, the CDR3 reads TGTGCCAGCAGTATTATGCAGGGGGGTATAGGAAAACTGTTTTTT. This sequence encodes CASSIMQGGIGKLFF.

This chain links TRBV7-8 with TRBJ2-3; no reliable D call. V was cut by 6 bases and J by 0 bases, with 7 bases left in between. This CDR3 has 13 amino acids. Germline values: CDR1 SGHVS, CDR2 FQNEAQ. CDR3 amino acids: CASSQVSTDTQYF. The CDR3 DNA sequence: TGTGCCAGCAGTCAAGTGAGCACAGATACGCAGTATTTT.

Only one count was recorded for this clone. The genes are TRBV27 and TRBJ2-1; tentatively, D is TRBD2 (6 bases). The CDR3 covers 15 residues. V lost 2 bases and J 7 bases, leaving 15 bases between the germline ends. The germline V gene has CDR1 MNHEY and CDR2 SMNVEV (reference sequence). The CDR3 loop reads CASSLGSPRGNEQFF. DNA of the CDR3: TGTGCCAGCAGTTTAGGGTCACCACGGGGGAATGAGCAGTTCTTC.

The rearrangement links TRBV18 to TRBJ1-1, with D possibly TRBD1 on 5 matching bases. The V gene lost 1 base and the J gene lost 4 bases, with 16 bases spanning the gap. The CDR3 is made up of 16 amino acids. Germline assignment: CDR1 KGHSH and CDR2 LQKENI. The chain's CDR3 is CASSPQKQVEGTEAFF. The DNA of the CDR3 is TGTGCCAGCTCACCACAGAAACAGGTGGAGGGCACTGAAGCTTTCTTT.

This chain uses TRBV28 with TRBJ1-2; 7 bases fit TRBD1. The germline V gene encodes CDR1 MDHEN and CDR2 SYDVKM. V lost 4 bases and J lost 4; bases outside the gene matches: 6. The CDR3 is made up of 14 amino acids. The CDR3 nucleotides are TGTGCCAGCAGTTCAACAGGGGTAGGCTATGGCTACACCTTC. Translated: CASSSTGVGYGYTF.

The chain links TRBV5-8 to TRBJ2-3; unclear D gene. With 4 bases removed from V and 1 base from J, the gap between germline ends came to 10 bases. Germline V lookup: CDR1 SGHTS, CDR2 YDEGEE. The length of the CDR3 is 14 residues. CDR3 loop: CASSGLLGTDTQYF. CDR3 coding DNA: TGTGCCAGCAGCGGGCTCCTGGGCACAGATACGCAGTATTTT.